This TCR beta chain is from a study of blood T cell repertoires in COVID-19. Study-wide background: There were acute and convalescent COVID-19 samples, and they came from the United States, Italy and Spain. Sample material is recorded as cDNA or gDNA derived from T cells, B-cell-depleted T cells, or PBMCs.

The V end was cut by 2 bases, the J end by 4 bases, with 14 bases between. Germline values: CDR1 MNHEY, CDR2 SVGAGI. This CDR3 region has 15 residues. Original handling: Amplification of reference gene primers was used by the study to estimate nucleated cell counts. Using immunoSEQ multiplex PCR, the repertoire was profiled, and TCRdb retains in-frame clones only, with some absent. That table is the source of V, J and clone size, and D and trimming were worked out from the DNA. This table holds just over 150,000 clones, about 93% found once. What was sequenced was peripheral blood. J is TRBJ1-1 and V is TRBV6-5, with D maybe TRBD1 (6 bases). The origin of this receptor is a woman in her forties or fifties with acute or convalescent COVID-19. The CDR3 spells CASSYQTGKFTEAFF. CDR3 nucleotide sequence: TGTGCCAGCAGTTACCAGACAGGCAAGTTCACTGAAGCTTTCTTT.